The T cell receptor (beta chain) described here comes from a study of T cell changes during pregnancy in multiple sclerosis (dated by TCRdb to the late 2010s). Background on the whole study: The study examined how the T cell repertoire changed over the course of pregnancy in women with multiple sclerosis.

The library relied on the immunoSEQ multiplex PCR assay. TCRdb stores this immuneACCESS table with in-frame sequences only. Part of the clones is absent; in the studies checked, under half of the shortfall reflects unresolved V genes, and no reason is known for the rest. The sample table contains 57,000 or so clones; only one count was recorded for around 93% of them. The ten largest clones represent about 3.7% of the sample. In regard to this clone: There is no known antigen for this receptor. No base quality values were provided; no much bigger clone lies one nucleotide off.

CDR1 and CDR2, looked up from the germline V gene, are MRHNA and SNTAGT. V is trimmed back by 3 bases and J by 4 bases, and the junction contains 11 bases that no gene match accounts for. Including the terminal cysteine and phenylalanine, the CDR3 comprises 17 residues. Only the CDR3 DNA is retained, 51 bases long and in frame from the first base. This TCR came from a female donor in good health, enrolled as a control in a pregnancy study. Sequenced material: peripheral blood, taken after pregnancy. The chain couples TRBV6-4 to TRBJ2-3; TRBD2 fits 9 bases in the junction. The nucleotides are TGTGCCAGCAGTGAGATGGGCGGGGGGGCCTTGGCAGATACGCAGTATTTT. Protein translation: CASSEMGGGALADTQYF.